This entry concerns a single T cell receptor beta chain. Its target is unknown. The data stem from a study of response to subunit inactivated influenza vaccine. Study results and caveats: Each seasonal influenza vaccination, the authors suggested, recruits few new T cells.

TCRdb itself ran the RT-PCR reads through MiXCR, one entry per CDR3 protein. The sample lists roughly 710,000 distinct CDR3 sequences; around 13% were seen once. CDR1 SGHTA and CDR2 FQGNSA come from the germline V gene. Trimming pared 7 bases from V and 0 bases from J, leaving 13 bases between. This CDR3 spans 14 amino acids. This chain joins TRBV7-2 and TRBJ2-7; TRBD2 might be the D (5 bases). This TCR was sampled from a man in his forties or fifties who received an inactivated influenza vaccine. Source: PBMCs from blood, taken approximately 15 days before vaccination. The DNA for the CDR3 is TGTGCCAGCAAGCTTACTAGAGACTCCTACGAGCAGTACTTC. It yields the protein CASKLTRDSYEQYF. Combining the CDR3 with reference TRBV7-2 and TRBJ2-7 gives the whole variable domain GAGVSQSPSNKVTEKGKDVELRCDPISGHTALYWYRQSLGQGLEFLIYFQGNSAPDKSGLPSDRFSAERTGGSVSTLTIQRTQQEDSAVYLCASKLTRDSYEQYFGPGTRLTVT.